This TCR beta chain is from a study of CD8 T cells in ankylosing spondylitis listed by TCRdb under 2017. Regarding the research as a whole: T cell receptor beta repertoires were profiled in healthy donors and ankylosing spondylitis patients so that disease-linked TCR variants could be found. The whole study cohort included over a hundred healthy donors and 20 to 30 ankylosing spondylitis patients. Samples of peripheral blood were taken, and for ankylosing spondylitis patients, synovial fluid was collected as well.

Sequenced on an Illumina HiSeq 2500. Quantitative 5'-RACE with molecular barcodes was the method used to prepare the TCR beta libraries. On the study's bioinformatics: To identify disease-linked TCR variants, a new computational method was used, one built on a probabilistic model of VDJ rearrangement. TCRdb trimmed the raw reads at Q25, called clones with MiXCR and kept productive beta chains. Records with the same CDR3 protein are collapsed into one entry carrying the most frequent genes and DNA. The V and J calls, along with clone size, are taken from TCRdb and not from the paper's own processing. The sample table contains about 540,000 distinct CDR3 sequences; only one count was recorded for about an eighth of them. 6.5% to 7% of the sample rests with the top ten. Overall study results and their limits: The disease-linked clones were reported to be significantly enriched in matched synovial fluid samples from ankylosing spondylitis patients. A CD8+ phenotype was shown by the disease-linked clones, which were found at relatively low frequencies in peripheral blood. Blood from ankylosing spondylitis patients appeared to be characterized by a TCR beta motif made up of under 10 highly homologous amino acid variants. Some motif variants were previously reported in synovial fluid and blood of reactive arthritis patients, suggesting common disease-initiation mechanisms.

CDR1 and CDR2 were assigned from the germline V gene as ENHRY and SYGVKD. The CDR3 runs 14 amino acids, cysteine and phenylalanine included. Here the CDR3 DNA is all that survives: 42 bases in frame from base 1. At the junction V is shortened by 3 bases and J by 1 base, with 9 bases in between. A few counts support this clonotype. Its specific antigen is unknown. No much larger clonotype is one base removed from it; base qualities were not supplied. The sequence derives from a male donor with ankylosing spondylitis. The chain joins TRBV10-3 to TRBJ2-5; the D region is possibly TRBD1 or TRBD2, each matching across 6 bases. The sample taken for sequencing was blood, either unsorted or a sorted T cell fraction (not recorded which). The CDR3: CAISDGGPQETQYF. In nucleotides, the sequence is TGTGCCATCAGTGATGGGGGGCCCCAAGAGACCCAGTACTTC.